This T cell receptor (beta chain) came from a study of regulatory T cells in long-lasting Graves disease. Time point of the sample: newly diagnosed GD, antithyroid drugs for less than 3 months. From PBMCs, RNA was extracted and then used to make the TCR library. Patients were from an endocrinology department in Xi'an, China. In building TCR beta libraries, iRepertoire HTBI primers were used together with Arm-PCR of CDR3 regions. Each CDR3 protein gets one entry after TCRdb re-called the multiplex PCR reads with MiXCR. The sample includes approximately 400,000 distinct CDR3 sequences, roughly 16% of them seen just once. The TCR originated in a female donor with Graves disease. This sample comprised peripheral blood mononuclear cells (PBMCs), obtained at new diagnosis, from a patient treated with antithyroid drugs.

The CDR3 DNA follows: TGTGCCAGCAGCCCCCCGCCCGGACGCCCCAGAGAGACCCAGTACTTC. Translated, it gives CASSPPPGRPRETQYF. This rearrangement joins TRBV7-2 to TRBJ2-5; D gene ambiguous. The V and J ends lost 5 bases and 4 bases respectively, with 20 bases between them. The CDR3 runs to 16 residues. Germline V gives CDR1 SGHTA, CDR2 FQGNSA.